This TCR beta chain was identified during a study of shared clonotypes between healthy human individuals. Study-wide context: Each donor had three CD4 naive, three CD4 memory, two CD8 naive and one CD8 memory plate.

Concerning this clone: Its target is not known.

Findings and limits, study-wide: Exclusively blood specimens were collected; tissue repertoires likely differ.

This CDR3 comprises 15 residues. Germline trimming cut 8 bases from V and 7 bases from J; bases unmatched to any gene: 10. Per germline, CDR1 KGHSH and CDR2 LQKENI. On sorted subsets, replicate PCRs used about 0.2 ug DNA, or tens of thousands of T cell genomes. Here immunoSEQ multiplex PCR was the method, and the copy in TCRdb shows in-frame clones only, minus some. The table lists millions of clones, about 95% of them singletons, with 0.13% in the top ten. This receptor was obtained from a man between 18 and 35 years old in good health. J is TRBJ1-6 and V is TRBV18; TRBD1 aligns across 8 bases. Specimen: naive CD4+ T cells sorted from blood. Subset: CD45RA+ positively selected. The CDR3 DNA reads TGTGCCAGCAGCTTAGATCAGGGGGCCAATTCACCCCTCCACTTT. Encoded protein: CASSLDQGANSPLHF.